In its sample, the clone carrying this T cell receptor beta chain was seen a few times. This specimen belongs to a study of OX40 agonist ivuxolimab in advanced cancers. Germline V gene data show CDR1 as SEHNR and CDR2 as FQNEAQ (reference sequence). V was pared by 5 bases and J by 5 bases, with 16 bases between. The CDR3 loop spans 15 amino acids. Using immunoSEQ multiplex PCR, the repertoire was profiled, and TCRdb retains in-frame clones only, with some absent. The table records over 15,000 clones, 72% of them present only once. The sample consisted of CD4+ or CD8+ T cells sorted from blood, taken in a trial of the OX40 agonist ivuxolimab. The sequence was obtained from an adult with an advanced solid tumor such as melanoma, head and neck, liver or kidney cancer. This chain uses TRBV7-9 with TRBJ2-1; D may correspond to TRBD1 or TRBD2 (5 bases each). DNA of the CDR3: TGTGCCAGCAGCCCCTCCGGGACGTCCGACAATGAGCAGTTCTTC. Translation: CASSPSGTSDNEQFF.